The next 29 T cell receptor beta chains were all read from a single sample in a study of T-cell memory formation after mild COVID-19. From the 5' RACE reads, TCRdb called clonotypes with MiXCR, one entry per CDR3 protein. The data contain approximately 150,000 distinct CDR3 sequences, 6% to 7% of them singletons. Sequenced: PBMCs or a T cell subset sorted from them (not recorded which). These TCRs come from an adult woman who had mild COVID-19 (a few samples of this study predate the infection). Cell type and time point are not known.

This clonotype occurred a few times. In DNA form, the CDR3 reads TGTGCCAGCAGTGAGATCCCCGGGACTAGCGGGAGGGCCTACAATGAGCAGTTCTTC. Amino acid sequence: CASSEIPGTSGRAYNEQFF. The chain carries TRBV25-1 and TRBJ2-1; 16 nucleotides match TRBD2. Per the germline V gene, CDR1 is MGHDK and CDR2 is SYGVNS. V gave up 3 bases and J gave up 2 bases; unmatched junction bases: 7. There are 19 residues in the CDR3. The variable domain in full, with the rest retrieved from reference TRBV25-1 and TRBJ2-1, is EADIYQTPRYLVIGTGKKITLECSQTMGHDKMYWYQQDPGMELHLIHYSYGVNSTEKGDLSSESTVSRIRTEHFPLTLESARPSHTSQYLCASSEIPGTSGRAYNEQFFGPGTRLTVL.

This clonotype was found a few times. The rearrangement joins TRBV19 to TRBJ2-4; no clear D. Germline V gives CDR1 LNHDA, CDR2 SQIVND (reference sequence). This CDR3 region has 17 residues. V lost 0 bases to trimming and J lost 0 bases, with 12 bases between them. The CDR3 DNA is TGTGCCAGTAGTATAGATCCCGGACCATTAGCCAAAAACATTCAGTACTTC. Its translation: CASSIDPGPLAKNIQYF.

This clonotype occurred many times. This chain links TRBV12-3 or TRBV12-4 with TRBJ2-5, with 8 bases fitting TRBD1. V trimming: 5 bases; J trimming: 5 bases; junction bases outside the gene matches: 7. The CDR3 sequence is 14 residues long. Here the CDR3 reads CASSETGEVETQYF. The CDR3 DNA sequence: TGTGCCAGCAGTGAGACAGGGGAGGTGGAGACCCAGTACTTC.

This clonotype occurred a few times. The chain couples TRBV19 to TRBJ2-2; 7 bases line up with TRBD2. The germline CDR1 and CDR2 sequences are LNHDA and SQIVND (reference sequence). The V segment lost 6 bases and the J segment 7 bases; nucleotides outside the gene matches: 11. This CDR3 has 15 residues. The CDR3 DNA reads as TGTGCCAGTAGAGTTCGACTAGCTCTTAACGGGGAGCTGTTTTTT. Translated: CASRVRLALNGELFF.

The chain combines TRBV12-3 or TRBV12-4 with TRBJ2-2, with 13 nucleotides matching TRBD2. The CDR3 is 16 residues long. Germline trimming cut 3 bases from V and 6 bases from J; bases unmatched to any gene: 4. CDR3 region: CASSFTSGGAAGELFF. The CDR3 nucleotides are TGTGCCAGCAGTTTCACTAGCGGGGGGGCGGCCGGGGAGCTGTTTTTT.

This clonotype was counted only a few times. The chain joins TRBV24-1 to TRBJ2-3; 7 bases agree with TRBD1. From germline, CDR1 is KGHDR and CDR2 SFDVKD. The CDR3 spans 14 residues. J gave up 5 bases and V 0 bases, and 1 base lay outside the gene matches. CDR3 DNA: TGTGCCACCAGTGATTTGGACAGGGAAGATACGCAGTATTTT. It translates to CATSDLDREDTQYF.

The table lists this clonotype with a few counts. V is TRBV12-3 or TRBV12-4 and J is TRBJ1-5; D perhaps matches TRBD1 (5 bases). The CDR3 consists of 15 residues. V was cut by 3 bases and J by 1 base, with 10 bases left in between. CDR3 region: CASSFGGVSNQPQHF. For the CDR3, the DNA is TGTGCCAGCAGTTTCGGGGGGGTCAGCAATCAGCCCCAGCATTTT.

The rearrangement links TRBV6-1 to TRBJ2-7, with 11 bases matching TRBD1. This CDR3 has 14 amino acids. Trimming cost V 3 bases and J 5 bases; bases outside gene matches: 3. Germline CDR1 is MNHNS and CDR2 is SASEGT. The CDR3: CASSDRGQGDEQYF. In DNA form, the CDR3 reads TGTGCCAGCAGTGATAGGGGACAGGGGGACGAGCAGTACTTC.

The chain employs TRBV7-8 and TRBJ1-4, with 8 nucleotides matching TRBD1. The CDR3 covers 18 residues. V shed 4 bases and J 3 bases; nucleotides not matched to a gene: 13. CDR1 and CDR2 (germline): SGHVS, FQNEAQ. In DNA form, the CDR3 reads TGTGCCAGCAGCTGGCGGGGGACAGGATTGGGATCTAATGAAAAACTGTTTTTT. This gives the protein CASSWRGTGLGSNEKLFF.

V is TRBV18 and J is TRBJ2-1, with 8 bases matching TRBD1. This CDR3 spans 15 amino acids. V shed 3 bases and J 0 bases; nucleotides not matched to a gene: 1. Germline CDR1 is KGHSH and CDR2 is LQKENI. The CDR3 nucleotides are TGTGCCAGCTCACCGGGGACAGGCTCCTACAATGAGCAGTTCTTC. Residues: CASSPGTGSYNEQFF. Looking up the rest from reference TRBV18 and TRBJ2-1 gives the full variable domain: NAGVMQNPRHLVRRRGQEARLRCSPMKGHSHVYWYRQLPEEGLKFMVYLQKENIIDESGMPKERFSAEFPKEGPSILRIQQVVRGDSAAYFCASSPGTGSYNEQFFGPGTRLTVL.

This chain joins TRBV3-1 and TRBJ1-2; D may be TRBD1 (6 bases). This CDR3 is 15 amino acids long. Germline V gene data show CDR1 as LGHDT and CDR2 as YNNKEL (reference sequence). Trimming left V 3 bases short and J 8 bases short, with 19 bases between. The DNA for the CDR3 is TGTGCCAGCAGCCATGTGTCGGGGGGCCAAAGGGGCTACACCTTC. This codes for CASSHVSGGQRGYTF.

The chain couples TRBV7-2 to TRBJ2-7, with TRBD1 matching over 8 bases. Germline lookup yields CDR1 SGHTA and CDR2 FQGNSA. Trimming removed 5 bases from V and 5 bases from J; junction bases left unmatched: 14. The CDR3 length is 16 residues. CDR3 residues: CASSPTGDRLLDEQYF. CDR3 nucleotides: TGTGCCAGCAGCCCGACTGGGGACAGGCTCCTGGACGAGCAGTACTTC.

This clonotype was counted many times. The genes are TRBV7-9 and TRBJ2-2; D is possibly TRBD2 (6 bases). V was pared by 5 bases and J by 2 bases, with 15 bases between. There are 16 residues in the CDR3. Looked up from germline, CDR1 is SEHNR and CDR2 is FQNEAQ (reference sequence). The DNA for the CDR3 is TGTGCCAGCAGCCCCCCCTCCGGGGGAAACACCGGGGAGCTGTTTTTT. Its translation: CASSPPSGGNTGELFF. Full variable domain (outside the CDR3, taken from reference TRBV7-9 and TRBJ2-2): DTGVSQNPRHKITKRGQNVTFRCDPISEHNRLYWYRQTLGQGPEFLTYFQNEAQLEKSRLLSDRFSAERPKGSFSTLEIQRTEQGDSAMYLCASSPPSGGNTGELFFGEGSRLTVL.

This clonotype was seen many times. The chain employs TRBV10-3 and TRBJ2-1; 8 nucleotides line up with TRBD2. Germline assignment: CDR1 ENHRY and CDR2 SYGVKD. The V gene end was trimmed by 7 bases and the J gene end by 4 bases; junction bases not matched to a gene: 12. The CDR3 loop spans 16 amino acids. CDR3 DNA: TGTGCCATCAAAAAAAGTCGGGAGGGAAAATACAATGAGCAGTTCTTC. It yields the protein CAIKKSREGKYNEQFF.

This clonotype was seen repeatedly, ten times or more. This rearrangement joins TRBV7-2 to TRBJ1-2, with D tentatively TRBD1 (5 bases). V lost 4 bases, J lost 3 bases, and 15 bases lay in between. The CDR3 sequence is 15 residues long. The germline gives CDR1 SGHTA, CDR2 FQGNSA. The chain's CDR3 is CASSSSGPGHYGYTF. The CDR3 nucleotides read TGTGCCAGCAGCTCGTCAGGGCCCGGGCACTATGGCTACACCTTC.

The chain links TRBV12-3 or TRBV12-4 to TRBJ2-2, with D unclear. The V end lost 4 bases, the J end lost 9 bases, and 9 bases lay between the germline ends. The CDR3 contains 12 residues. DNA of the CDR3: TGTGCCAGCAGTTCCCCCAGTAGGGAGCTGTTTTTT. Encoded protein: CASSSPSRELFF.

The chain joins TRBV3-1 to TRBJ2-2; maybe TRBD2 (6 bases). V was trimmed by 4 bases and J by 1 base, leaving 13 bases between them. The V gene's germline CDR1 is LGHDT and CDR2 YNNKEL (reference sequence). This CDR3 spans 16 amino acids. The CDR3: CASSPGTSMNTGELFF. The DNA for the CDR3 is TGTGCCAGCAGCCCCGGGACTTCGATGAACACCGGGGAGCTGTTTTTT. Looking up the rest from reference TRBV3-1 and TRBJ2-2 gives the full variable domain: DTAVSQTPKYLVTQMGNDKSIKCEQNLGHDTMYWYKQDSKKFLKIMFSYNNKELIINETVPNRFSPKSPDKAHLNLHINSLELGDSAVYFCASSPGTSMNTGELFFGEGSRLTVL.

This clonotype was found many times. The J gene is TRBJ2-1, the V gene TRBV6-4, with D unclear. In germline, CDR1 is MRHNA, CDR2 SNTAGT. This CDR3 spans 16 amino acids. V was shortened by 3 bases and J by 0 bases, with 12 bases between the two germline ends. Here the CDR3 reads CASSEYYVSSYNEQFF. The CDR3 DNA reads as TGTGCCAGCAGTGAATATTACGTTAGCTCCTACAATGAGCAGTTCTTC.

The chain links TRBV7-2 to TRBJ2-3; the match to TRBD2 covers 7 bases. There are 14 residues in the CDR3. The germline gives CDR1 SGHTA, CDR2 FQGNSA. Unmatched junction bases numbered 4, after V lost 3 bases and J lost 4 bases. This chain's CDR3 is CASSFGGRADTQYF. The CDR3 coding sequence is TGTGCCAGCAGCTTCGGGGGGAGGGCAGATACGCAGTATTTT. The full variable domain, rest sourced from reference TRBV7-2 and TRBJ2-3, is GAGVSQSPSNKVTEKGKDVELRCDPISGHTALYWYRQSLGQGLEFLIYFQGNSAPDKSGLPSDRFSAERTGGSVSTLTIQRTQQEDSAVYLCASSFGGRADTQYFGPGTRLTVL.

V and J are TRBV30 and TRBJ1-3; D gene unclear. CDR3 length equals 13 residues. Germline CDR1 GTSNPN, CDR2 SVGIG (reference sequence). Trimming removed 0 bases at V and 4 bases at J, with 7 bases between. The CDR3 here is CAWSVTTGNTIYF. DNA for the CDR3: TGTGCCTGGAGTGTAACGACAGGAAACACCATATATTTT.

This chain links TRBV19 with TRBJ2-4; 8 positions agree with TRBD2. The CDR3 is 17 amino acids. In germline, CDR1 is LNHDA, CDR2 SQIVND (reference sequence). With V trimmed by 4 bases and J by 6 bases, 14 bases remained unmatched. The CDR3 nucleotides are TGTGCCAGTAGTACGGCGCGGGCGGGAGGCCGCGGAAACATTCAGTACTTC. As protein: CASSTARAGGRGNIQYF.

This clonotype was seen at least ten times. The chain carries TRBV6-5 and TRBJ2-1; 10 bases line up with TRBD2. The CDR3 has 15 amino acids. Germline V lookup: CDR1 MNHEY, CDR2 SVGAGI. V shed 6 bases, J shed 4 bases, and the junction held 6 bases outside the gene matches. CDR3 sequence: CASRVAGGTYNEQFF. CDR3 in DNA: TGTGCCAGCAGGGTAGCGGGAGGAACATACAATGAGCAGTTCTTC.

This clonotype has more than one count but fewer than ten. The V call is TRBV14, the J call TRBJ2-2; 8 nucleotides align to TRBD2. Germline V CDR1 and CDR2: SGHDN, FVKESK. This CDR3 contains 18 residues. The ends lost 5 bases at V and 2 bases at J; junction bases unmatched: 13. This chain's CDR3 is CASSSRLGLAGNTGELFF. CDR3 DNA sequence: TGTGCCAGCAGCTCCCGACTGGGGCTAGCGGGTAACACCGGGGAGCTGTTTTTT.

This chain links TRBV24-1 with TRBJ2-1; D tentatively reads TRBD1 or TRBD2 (5 bases each). CDR1 and CDR2 (germline): KGHDR, SFDVKD. V shed 8 bases and J shed 6 bases, with 16 bases lying between them. CDR3 length: 14 amino acids. CDR3 sequence: CATNSAEGRNEQFF. Written as DNA, the CDR3 is TGTGCCACCAATAGCGCCGAGGGGCGCAATGAGCAGTTCTTC.

The table lists this clonotype with a few counts. The chain links TRBV19 to TRBJ2-1; 7 bases agree with TRBD1. This CDR3 is built from 15 residues. Germline V gene sequence: CDR1 LNHDA, CDR2 SQIVND (reference sequence). The V segment lost 5 bases and the J segment 4 bases; nucleotides outside the gene matches: 8. The chain's CDR3 is CASSLTGIGYNEQFF. CDR3 bases: TGTGCCAGTAGTCTGACAGGGATCGGGTACAATGAGCAGTTCTTC.

This chain links TRBV19 with TRBJ2-7; 12 bases map to TRBD1. Germline trimming cut 5 bases from V and 5 bases from J; bases unmatched to any gene: 7. Looked up from germline, CDR1 is LNHDA and CDR2 is SQIVND (reference sequence). The CDR3 length is 15 residues. The CDR3 protein is CASSRSGTGGNEQYF. The CDR3 nucleotides read TGTGCCAGTAGTCGATCCGGGACAGGGGGCAACGAGCAGTACTTC.

This clonotype has ten or more counts. The gene calls are TRBV20-1 and TRBJ2-1; D might be TRBD1 (5 bases). This CDR3 comprises 14 residues. V lost 2 bases and J 0 bases, leaving 8 bases between the germline ends. Germline V gene data show CDR1 as DFQATT and CDR2 as SNEGSKA (reference sequence). The CDR3, as DNA: TGCAGTGCTAGACAGGGTAACTCCTACAATGAGCAGTTCTTC. This encodes CSARQGNSYNEQFF.

This clonotype was observed a handful of times. The rearrangement joins TRBV29-1 to TRBJ2-7; D is perhaps TRBD1 (5 bases). Germline CDR1 SQVTM, CDR2 ANQGSEA. The V and J ends lost 4 bases and 4 bases respectively, with 14 bases between them. The CDR3 contains 13 residues. Written as DNA, the CDR3 is TGCAGCGTTGGACAGCTGGAAGGATACGAGCAGTACTTC. It translates to CSVGQLEGYEQYF.

There are a few counts of this clonotype. V usage is TRBV4-2 and J usage is TRBJ1-3, with D perhaps matching TRBD1 (5 bases). The CDR3 has 15 residues. V was shortened by 0 bases and J by 4 bases, with 10 bases between the two germline ends. Germline V CDR1 and CDR2: LGHNA, YNFKEQ. CDR3: CASSQEGVGGNTIYF. The CDR3 nucleotides are TGTGCCAGCAGCCAAGAGGGGGTAGGAGGAAACACCATATATTTT.